What follows is one TCR beta chain and its context. The antigen remains unidentified. This entry comes from a study of cytotoxic CD8 clonotypes in ibrutinib-treated CLL. Findings and limits, study-wide: Clonality increased at ibrutinib response and stayed stable in sustained remission. At progression, however, it fell back toward baseline. On treatment, the uncommon public clonotypes contracted or remained stable.

Depth targeted 1 in 200,000 to 1 in 1 million T cells, averaging approximately 9.9x coverage per clonotype. TCRdb's table, derived via immunoSEQ multiplex PCR, lists solely in-frame clones and lacks some. The sample shows about 310,000 clones, 80% of them seen only once. Germline V CDR1 and CDR2: WNHNN, SYGVQD (reference sequence). Trimming stripped 7 bases from V and 2 bases from J, with 12 bases between. The CDR3 extends over 14 amino acids. The chain joins TRBV10-1 to TRBJ2-1, with D possibly being TRBD1 (5 bases). The starting material was PBMCs, obtained before ibrutinib treatment. The source is a human donor with chronic lymphocytic leukemia. CDR3 in amino acids: CASMYRKTYNEQFF. The CDR3 coding sequence is TGCGCCAGCATGTACAGGAAGACCTACAATGAGCAGTTCTTC.